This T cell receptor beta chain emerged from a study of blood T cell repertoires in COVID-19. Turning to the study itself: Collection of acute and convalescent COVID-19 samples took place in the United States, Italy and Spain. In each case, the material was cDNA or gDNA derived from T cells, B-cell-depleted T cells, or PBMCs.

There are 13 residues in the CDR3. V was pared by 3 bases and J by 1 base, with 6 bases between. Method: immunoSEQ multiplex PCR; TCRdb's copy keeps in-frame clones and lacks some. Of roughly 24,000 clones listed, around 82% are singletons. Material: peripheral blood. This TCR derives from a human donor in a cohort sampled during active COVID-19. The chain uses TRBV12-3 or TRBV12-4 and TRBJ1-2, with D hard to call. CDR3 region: CASSLADNYGYTF. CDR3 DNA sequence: TGTGCCAGCAGTTTGGCGGATAACTATGGCTACACCTTC.